These 22 T cell receptor beta chains were all obtained from the same sample, sequenced in a study of cytomegalovirus exposure and HLA in healthy donors. Both 60 Vbeta primers and 13 Jbeta primers went into the PCR. Assay: immunoSEQ multiplex PCR; the TCRdb copy retains only in-frame clones and omits some. The profile shows about 150,000 clones, roughly 73% of them singletons. Sequencing input: PBMCs. Receptor source: a woman under 40 in good health and CMV-seronegative.

V usage is TRBV5-1 and J usage is TRBJ1-2; D may be TRBD1 (5 bases). V lost 0 bases and J lost 6, with 15 bases in between. The CDR3 covers 15 residues. The V gene's germline CDR1 is SGHRS and CDR2 YFSETQ. The CDR3 DNA reads TGCGCCAGCAGCTTGGGTGCAGGCAGGGTAGATGGCTACACCTTC. As protein: CASSLGAGRVDGYTF.

The rearrangement uses TRBV9 and TRBJ2-7; maybe TRBD2 (5 bases). CDR3 length equals 13 residues. The V end was cut by 4 bases, the J end by 0 bases, with 8 bases between. CDR1 SGDLS and CDR2 YYNGEE come from the germline V gene. This chain's CDR3 is CASSPEGSYEQYF. The CDR3 DNA sequence: TGTGCCAGCAGCCCTGAGGGCTCCTACGAGCAGTACTTC.

This sequence joins TRBV4-2 and TRBJ2-1, with TRBD2 matching over 12 bases. The germline CDR1 and CDR2 sequences are LGHNA and YNFKEQ. The CDR3 length is 18 residues. V was pared by 1 base and J by 1 base, with 5 bases of the junction left unmatched. The CDR3 DNA follows: TGTGCCAGCAGCCAAGCGTCTAGCGGGGGGGGGTCCTACAATGAGCAGTTCTTC. Translated: CASSQASSGGGSYNEQFF.

The chain combines TRBV29-1 with TRBJ1-5; tentative D call: TRBD1 (5 bases). The CDR3 consists of 14 residues. Trimming shortened V by 6 bases and J by 2 bases, and 14 bases separated the two germline ends. Germline V gene lookup returns CDR1 SQVTM and CDR2 ANQGSEA. The CDR3, as DNA: TGCAGCGTGGGGTCGGGGGGTGGCAATCAGCCCCAGCATTTT. Its translation: CSVGSGGGNQPQHF.

The chain employs TRBV29-1 and TRBJ2-7, with 8 nucleotides matching TRBD1. V lost 4 bases and J lost 3; bases outside the gene matches: 5. The CDR3 sequence is 13 residues long. The germline V gene has CDR1 SQVTM and CDR2 ANQGSEA. The chain's CDR3 is CSVVRTGGYEQYF. In DNA, the CDR3 is TGCAGCGTTGTCCGCACAGGGGGCTACGAGCAGTACTTC.

The V call is TRBV4-1, the J call TRBJ2-3; 8 bases are shared with TRBD2. This CDR3 contains 17 residues. The V gene end was trimmed by 0 bases and the J gene end by 5 bases; junction bases not matched to a gene: 10. Germline V gives CDR1 MGHRA, CDR2 YSYEKL. CDR3 sequence (DNA): TGCGCCAGCAGCCAAGACCCACCCGGGGGGGCGATAGATACGCAGTATTTT. This gives the protein CASSQDPPGGAIDTQYF.

The chain employs TRBV27 and TRBJ2-7; 12 bases are a match to TRBD1. CDR1 is MNHEY and CDR2 is SMNVEV in the germline V gene (reference sequence). The CDR3 consists of 13 residues. Trimming cost V 4 bases and J 7 bases; bases outside gene matches: 2. CDR3 loop: CASSWDRGREQYF. DNA of the CDR3: TGTGCCAGCAGTTGGGACAGGGGGCGAGAGCAGTACTTC.

The J gene is TRBJ1-5, the V gene TRBV18; D is undetermined. The CDR3 consists of 13 residues. The germline V gene encodes CDR1 KGHSH and CDR2 LQKENI. V lost 4 bases and J 5 bases, leaving 9 bases between the germline ends. In DNA, the CDR3 is TGTGCCAGCTCACACCGCGATGATCAGCCCCAGCATTTT. Its translation: CASSHRDDQPQHF.

V and J are TRBV30 and TRBJ1-2; D gene uncertain. Germline V lookup: CDR1 GTSNPN, CDR2 SVGIG (reference sequence). The V end lost 0 bases, the J end lost 4 bases, and 6 bases lay between the germline ends. This CDR3 is built from 12 residues. CDR3 protein: CAWSVRVYGYTF. The CDR3 DNA reads TGTGCCTGGAGTGTACGGGTCTATGGCTACACCTTC.

This chain connects TRBV19 to TRBJ1-3; D unresolved. The CDR3 contains 14 residues. Germline V gene sequence: CDR1 LNHDA, CDR2 SQIVND (reference sequence). The V and J ends lost 6 bases and 0 bases respectively, with 9 bases between them. CDR3 in DNA: TGTGCCAGTAGGCCACAGAGCTCTGGAAACACCATATATTTT. It yields the protein CASRPQSSGNTIYF.

This clone has more than one count but fewer than ten. V usage is TRBV23-1 and J usage is TRBJ2-5; 8 bases align to TRBD2. TRBV23-1 is marked as an open reading frame, function uncertain. CDR3 length: 15 amino acids. The junction had 5 bases not matched to a gene; V was cut back by 2 bases and J by 3 bases. CDR3 in DNA: TGCGCCAGCAGTCAAGCGGGAGGAAAGAAAGAGACCCAGTACTTC. This gives the protein CASSQAGGKKETQYF.

The gene calls are TRBV6-5 and TRBJ2-1, with D tentatively TRBD1 (5 bases). V shed 7 bases and J shed 8 bases, with 15 bases lying between them. The CDR3 contains 13 residues. From germline, CDR1 is MNHEY and CDR2 SVGAGI. Written as DNA, the CDR3 is TGTGCCAGCACCCGCCTTCAAGGGGATGAGCAGTTCTTC. Protein sequence: CASTRLQGDEQFF.

V usage is TRBV2 and J usage is TRBJ2-1; 11 bases are shared with TRBD2. Unmatched junction bases numbered 4, after V lost 5 bases and J lost 4 bases. Germline assignment: CDR1 SNHLY and CDR2 FYNNEI. The CDR3 has 15 residues. CDR3 in amino acids: CASSLGLAGYNEQFF. Here the CDR3 DNA reads TGTGCCAGCAGTCTTGGACTAGCGGGTTACAATGAGCAGTTCTTC.

Turning to this clone: Relative to the germline gene, one junction end is altered; a read error may explain this. This chain joins TRBV7-9 and TRBJ2-7; tentative D call: TRBD2 (7 bases). The CDR3 extends over 15 amino acids. Germline V gene data show CDR1 as SEHNR and CDR2 as FQNEAQ (reference sequence). The DNA for the CDR3 is TGTTCCAGCAGCTTAGCGCTAAGGGGGGGTAACGAGCAGTACTTC. This encodes CSSSLALRGGNEQYF.

The J gene is TRBJ1-2, the V gene TRBV28; 8 bases are shared with TRBD1. Per germline, CDR1 MDHEN and CDR2 SYDVKM. Unmatched junction bases numbered 3, after V lost 4 bases and J lost 5 bases. The CDR3 contains 13 residues. The CDR3 DNA sequence: TGTGCCAGCAGTTGGACAGGGAGTTATGGCTACACCTTC. It specifies CASSWTGSYGYTF.

The chain has TRBV27 and TRBJ1-2, with TRBD1 identical over 8 bases. Germline lookup yields CDR1 MNHEY and CDR2 SMNVEV (reference sequence). This CDR3 contains 13 residues. Trimming took 4 bases from V and 8 from J; bases not matched to a gene: 6. Written as DNA, the CDR3 is TGTGCCAGCAGTTCCCGGGACAGGTCAGGCTACACCTTC. Translation gives CASSSRDRSGYTF.

The V and J genes are TRBV5-1 and TRBJ1-6; D possibly corresponds to TRBD1 (6 bases). The germline V and J ends were trimmed by 4 bases and 5 bases, with 13 bases remaining between them. The CDR3 runs to 15 residues. The V gene's germline CDR1 is SGHRS and CDR2 YFSETQ. The CDR3 sequence is CASSILTGHNSPLHF. The CDR3, as DNA: TGCGCCAGCAGCATTTTGACAGGTCATAATTCACCCCTCCACTTT.

The chain employs TRBV30 and TRBJ1-1; TRBD1 agrees at 8 bases. The CDR3 length is 13 residues. CDR1 is GTSNPN and CDR2 is SVGIG in the germline V gene (reference sequence). After removal of 3 bases from V and 4 bases from J, the junction contained 4 bases not matched to a gene. The CDR3 loop reads CAWSDRGFTEAFF. The CDR3 DNA reads as TGTGCCTGGAGCGACAGGGGTTTCACTGAAGCTTTCTTT.

The rearrangement uses TRBV11-2 and TRBJ1-4; 11 bases are a match to TRBD1. Germline assignment: CDR1 SGHAT and CDR2 FQNNGV. This CDR3 is built from 14 residues. Losses at the gene ends were 4 bases for V and 10 bases for J; bases not matched to a gene: 5. CDR3 in DNA: TGTGCCAGCAGCTCCCGGACAGGGGGCGGAAAACTGTTTTTT. It is translated as CASSSRTGGGKLFF.

The chain employs TRBV19 and TRBJ1-5; 9 nucleotides match TRBD1. Germline trimming cut 2 bases from V and 1 base from J; bases unmatched to any gene: 6. Germline CDR1 is LNHDA and CDR2 is SQIVND (reference sequence). The CDR3 runs 17 residues. CDR3 bases: TGTGCCAGTAGTATAATCGGGACAGGGCGAAGCAATCAGCCCCAGCATTTT. Amino acid sequence: CASSIIGTGRSNQPQHF.

Note on this clone: Relative to the germline gene, one junction end is altered; a read error may explain this. This rearrangement joins TRBV7-9 to TRBJ2-4; TRBD1 is a possible D gene (5 bases). Per the germline V gene, CDR1 is SEHNR and CDR2 is FQNEAQ (reference sequence). This CDR3 has 14 amino acids. The CDR3 loop is CASRQVIAKNSQYF. CDR3 sequence (DNA): TGTGCCAGCAGACAGGTTATAGCCAAAAACAGTCAGTACTTC.

V is TRBV5-1 and J is TRBJ1-2, with TRBD1 as a possible D gene (6 bases). The V end was cut by 0 bases, the J end by 4 bases, with 7 bases between. Germline CDR1 is SGHRS and CDR2 is YFSETQ. The CDR3 sequence is 13 residues long. DNA of the CDR3: TGCGCCAGCAGCTTGGACAGGGTCTATGGCTACACCTTC. Its protein is CASSLDRVYGYTF.